This T cell receptor beta chain was obtained from a study of shared clonotypes between healthy human individuals. A deep-level run was used for the assay. The authors distributed each subset's genomic DNA evenly over several immunoSEQ plates. Sequencing was performed with immunoSEQ multiplex PCR; in TCRdb, only in-frame clones are kept and a portion is missing. The sample shows more than 2 million clones, 85% to 95% of them seen only once. Study-level findings and limits: How much donors shared clonotypes was expected to be affected by sequencing depth. Tissues were not sampled, only blood, and their repertoires likely differ.

About this clone: The antigen is unknown.

The CDR3 covers 15 residues. Trimming cost V 0 bases and J 3 bases, with 11 bases left between them. Germline CDR1 reads SGHTA; CDR2 reads FQGNSA. The sequencing input was naive CD4+ T cells sorted from blood. The subset here: CD45RA+ positively selected. The receptor comes from a man between 18 and 35 years old in good health. The chain links TRBV7-2 to TRBJ1-1, with unresolved D. The CDR3 sequence is CASSLAAGLHTEAFF. In nucleotides, the CDR3 is TGTGCCAGCAGCTTAGCGGCCGGACTCCACACTGAAGCTTTCTTT.